This TCR beta chain comes out of a study of CD8 T cells in Susac syndrome. RNA totalling roughly 0.5 to 1 ug underwent reverse transcription with random hexamers. TCRdb redid the calling of the immunoSEQ multiplex PCR reads with MiXCR, one entry per CDR3 protein. The sample carries under 550,000 distinct CDR3 sequences, approximately 85% recorded once. With regard to this clonotype: A read error may account for a junction end that differs from germline.

Germline V gene lookup returns CDR1 LGHDT and CDR2 YNNKEL (reference sequence). This CDR3 has 15 residues. The source of this sequence is a human donor with multiple sclerosis. The sequenced material came from CD8+ T cells from PBMCs. The V call is TRBV3-1, the J call TRBJ2-5, with 9 bases lining up with TRBD2. The chain's CDR3 is CASSQLAGIQATQYF. The CDR3 nucleotides are TGTGCCAGCAGCCAACTAGCGGGGATACAAGCGACCCAGTACTTC.